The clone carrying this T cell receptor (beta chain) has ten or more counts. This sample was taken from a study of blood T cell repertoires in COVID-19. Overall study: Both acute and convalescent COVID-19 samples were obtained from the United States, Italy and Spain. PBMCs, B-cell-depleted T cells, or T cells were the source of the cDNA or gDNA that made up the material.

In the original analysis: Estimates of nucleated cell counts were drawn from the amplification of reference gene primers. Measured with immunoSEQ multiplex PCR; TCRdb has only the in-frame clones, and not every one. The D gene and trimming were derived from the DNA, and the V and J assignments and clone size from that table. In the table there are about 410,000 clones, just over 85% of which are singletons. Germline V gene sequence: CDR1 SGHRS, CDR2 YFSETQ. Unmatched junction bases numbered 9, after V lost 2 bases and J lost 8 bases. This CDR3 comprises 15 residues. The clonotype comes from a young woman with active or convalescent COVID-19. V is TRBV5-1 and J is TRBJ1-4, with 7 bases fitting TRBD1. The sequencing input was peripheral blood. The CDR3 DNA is TGCGCCAGCAGCTTACGAGGGGGCGGTCGAGAAAAACTGTTTTTT. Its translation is CASSLRGGGREKLFF.